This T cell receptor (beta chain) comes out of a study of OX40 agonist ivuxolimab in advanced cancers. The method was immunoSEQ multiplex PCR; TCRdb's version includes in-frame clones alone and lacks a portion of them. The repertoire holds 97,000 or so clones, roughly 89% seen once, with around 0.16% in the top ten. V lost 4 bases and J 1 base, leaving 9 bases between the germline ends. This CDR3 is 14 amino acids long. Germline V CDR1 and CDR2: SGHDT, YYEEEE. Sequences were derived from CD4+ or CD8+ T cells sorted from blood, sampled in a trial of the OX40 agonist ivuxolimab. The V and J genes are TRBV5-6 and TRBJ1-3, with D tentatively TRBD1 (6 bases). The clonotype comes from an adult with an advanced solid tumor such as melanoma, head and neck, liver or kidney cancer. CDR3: CASSQQGSGNTIYF. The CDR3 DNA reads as TGTGCCAGCAGCCAACAGGGTTCTGGAAACACCATATATTTT.